Shown below are 17 T cell receptor beta chains from a single sample sequenced in a study of blood T cell repertoires in COVID-19. TCRdb keeps only in-frame clones here, not all; method: immunoSEQ multiplex PCR. The data hold some 220,000 clones, with 65% to 90% observed a single time. Input material: peripheral blood. All receptors derive from a man aged 50 or older with active or convalescent COVID-19.

This chain uses TRBV29-1 with TRBJ2-5, with a possible D match to TRBD2 (6 bases). V lost 3 bases and J lost 5, with 10 bases in between. This CDR3 comprises 12 residues. Germline values: CDR1 SQVTM, CDR2 ANQGSEA. The CDR3 DNA sequence: TGCAGCGTTGAGGAGGGATGGGAGACCCAGTACTTC. Translated, it gives CSVEEGWETQYF.

The V gene is TRBV14, the J gene TRBJ1-2; 9 bases match TRBD1. Per germline, CDR1 SGHDN and CDR2 FVKESK. The CDR3 is made up of 15 amino acids. With V trimmed by 3 bases and J by 2 bases, 4 bases remained unmatched. CDR3 sequence: CASSQGTGRNYGYTF. The CDR3 DNA is TGTGCCAGCAGCCAGGGGACAGGGCGAAACTATGGCTACACCTTC.

This clone was seen only once. This chain uses TRBV7-2 with TRBJ1-2; possibly TRBD1 for D (5 bases). The V and J ends lost 1 base and 3 bases respectively, with 9 bases between them. This CDR3 is 14 amino acids long. Germline values: CDR1 SGHTA, CDR2 FQGNSA. DNA of the CDR3: TGTGCCAGCAGCTTAGTGCAGGGCGACTATGGCTACACCTTC. This encodes CASSLVQGDYGYTF.

V gene TRBV28 combines with J gene TRBJ2-2; D is ambiguous. The CDR3 spans 16 residues. Per germline, CDR1 MDHEN and CDR2 SYDVKM. The V end lost 5 bases, the J end lost 0 bases, and 13 bases lay between the germline ends. This chain's CDR3 is CASSTSLRANTGELFF. The CDR3 DNA follows: TGTGCCAGCAGTACCTCCTTACGGGCGAACACCGGGGAGCTGTTTTTT.

The chain has TRBV5-1 and TRBJ2-7; 11 bases are a match to TRBD1. Trimming at V came to 4 bases and at J to 2 bases, leaving 5 bases not matched to a gene. Germline V gene data show CDR1 as SGHRS and CDR2 as YFSETQ. This CDR3 has 15 residues. In DNA form, the CDR3 reads TGCGCCAGCAGCGGGGACAGGGGGATTGCCTACGAGCAGTACTTC. Its protein product is CASSGDRGIAYEQYF.

The rearrangement uses TRBV18 and TRBJ1-2; 9 nucleotides align to TRBD1. Germline CDR1 KGHSH, CDR2 LQKENI. J gave up 2 bases and V 3 bases, and 4 bases lay outside the gene matches. This CDR3 contains 15 residues. CDR3 amino acids: CASSPGTGRNYGYTF. The CDR3 DNA reads as TGTGCCAGCTCACCCGGGACAGGGAGGAACTATGGCTACACCTTC.

The chain couples TRBV3-1 (or the pseudogene TRBV3-2) to TRBJ1-1; D is perhaps TRBD1 (5 bases). Looked up from germline, CDR1 is LGHDT and CDR2 is YNNKEL (reference sequence). The CDR3 covers 15 residues. V shed 0 bases and J shed 0 bases, with 8 bases lying between them. Here the CDR3 reads CASSQDKQVNTEAFF. CDR3 nucleotide sequence: TGTGCCAGCAGCCAAGATAAACAGGTGAACACTGAAGCTTTCTTT.

The rearrangement links TRBV5-1 to TRBJ1-5, with a possible D match to TRBD1 (5 bases). CDR3 length: 17 residues. Trimming cost V 4 bases and J 3 bases, with 20 bases left between them. Germline values: CDR1 SGHRS, CDR2 YFSETQ. The CDR3 bases are TGCGCCAGCAGCGAGGGTCTCGGGGACTTGGTCAATCAGCCCCAGCATTTT. Its protein product is CASSEGLGDLVNQPQHF.

The chain is built from TRBV19 and TRBJ1-2; 8 bases agree with TRBD1. The CDR3 sequence is 14 residues long. Germline CDR1 reads LNHDA; CDR2 reads SQIVND (reference sequence). V lost 1 base to trimming and J lost 7 bases; unmatched junction nucleotides: 5. Here the CDR3 reads CASSIGQGRSGYTF. CDR3 in DNA: TGTGCCAGTAGTATAGGACAGGGGCGCTCTGGCTACACCTTC.

The gene calls are TRBV7-8 and TRBJ1-2; no firm D call. With 2 bases removed from V and 4 bases from J, the gap between germline ends came to 14 bases. Germline CDR1 reads SGHVS; CDR2 reads FQNEAQ. The CDR3 runs to 15 residues. The CDR3 reads CASSLRPQDSYGYTF. Written as DNA, the CDR3 is TGTGCCAGCAGCTTAAGACCCCAGGATTCCTATGGCTACACCTTC.

The CDR3 loop reads CASSSSTGRLDTEAFF. The DNA for the CDR3 is TGTGCCAGCAGCTCCTCGACAGGGAGGTTGGACACTGAAGCTTTCTTT. The chain couples TRBV4-2 to TRBJ1-1; 7 positions agree with TRBD1. CDR3 length: 16 residues. Per the germline V gene, CDR1 is LGHNA and CDR2 is YNFKEQ. V was pared by 5 bases and J by 3 bases, with 12 bases of the junction left unmatched.

The rearrangement uses TRBV2 and TRBJ2-7; 7 bases are shared with TRBD1. Per germline, CDR1 SNHLY and CDR2 FYNNEI. V dropped 2 bases and J dropped 7; count of bases not matched to a gene: 5. The CDR3 loop spans 13 amino acids. The CDR3 DNA reads as TGTGCCAGCAGTGAAACAGGGGTCGTGGAGCAGTACGTC. It codes for CASSETGVVEQYV.

The rearrangement uses TRBV2 and TRBJ1-6, with D possibly matching TRBD1 (6 bases). V was clipped by 4 bases and J by 6 bases, with 13 bases between them. Looked up from germline, CDR1 is SNHLY and CDR2 is FYNNEI. The CDR3 covers 15 residues. The CDR3 protein is CASSGSGGGNSPLHF. The CDR3 DNA follows: TGTGCCAGCAGTGGGTCGGGGGGCGGTAATTCACCCCTCCACTTT. Using reference TRBV2 and TRBJ1-6 for the parts outside the CDR3, the full variable domain is EPEVTQTPSHQVTQMGQEVILRCVPISNHLYFYWYRQILGQKVEFLVSFYNNEISEKSEIFDDQFSVERPDGSNFTLKIRSTKLEDSAMYFCASSGSGGGNSPLHFGNGTRLTVT.

The V gene is TRBV5-1, the J gene TRBJ2-3; D perhaps matches TRBD1 (6 bases). The CDR3 is made up of 15 amino acids. The germline CDR1 and CDR2 sequences are SGHRS and YFSETQ. V lost 4 bases and J 2 bases, leaving 14 bases between the germline ends. The DNA for the CDR3 is TGCGCCAGCAGCAGGAACGGACAGTCCACAGATACGCAGTATTTT. Amino acid sequence: CASSRNGQSTDTQYF.

V is TRBV12-5 and J is TRBJ1-2, with 7 bases that match TRBD1. Germline lookup yields CDR1 LGHNT and CDR2 FRNRAP. The CDR3 sequence is 17 residues long. After removal of 5 bases from V and 1 base from J, the junction contained 13 bases not matched to a gene. CDR3 in amino acids: CASGQATGDGNNYGYTF. As DNA, the CDR3 is TGTGCTAGTGGTCAAGCTACAGGGGACGGGAATAACTATGGCTACACCTTC.

J is TRBJ1-3 and V is TRBV28, with 9 nucleotides matching TRBD1. The V and J ends lost 6 bases and 1 base, in that order; junction bases with no gene match: 7. This CDR3 region has 16 residues. The germline gives CDR1 MDHEN, CDR2 SYDVKM. The CDR3 sequence is CASSRDRDSSGNTIYF. CDR3 sequence (DNA): TGTGCCAGCAGCCGGGACAGGGATTCATCTGGAAACACCATATATTTT.

This clone was observed a single time. This chain connects TRBV7-8 to TRBJ1-4; TRBD1 aligns across 7 bases. Germline V gene sequence: CDR1 SGHVS, CDR2 FQNEAQ. Losses at the gene ends were 2 bases for V and 4 bases for J; bases not matched to a gene: 4. There are 15 residues in the CDR3. The CDR3 region is CASSLRRQGNEKLFF. The CDR3 nucleotides read TGTGCCAGCAGCTTAAGGCGACAGGGTAATGAAAAACTGTTTTTT.